The source of this TCR beta chain is a study of blood T cell repertoires in COVID-19. Across the study: There were acute and convalescent COVID-19 samples, and they came from the United States, Italy and Spain. PBMCs, B-cell-depleted T cells, or T cells were the source of the cDNA or gDNA that made up the material.

Authors' analysis steps: Reference gene primers were amplified, and this amplification served to estimate nucleated cell counts. Clones were read by immunoSEQ multiplex PCR, and TCRdb kept only the in-frame ones, dropping some. From that table come the V and J calls and clone size; the DNA was used to work out D and trimming. The sample shows 45,000 to 50,000 clones, about 90% of them seen only once. CDR1 is SNHLY, CDR2 FYNNEI, per germline. Trimming removed 6 bases from V and 3 bases from J; junction bases left unmatched: 5. The CDR3 covers 14 residues. This clone occurred once. Source material: peripheral blood. V and J are TRBV2 and TRBJ1-1; 9 positions agree with TRBD1. This sequence was found in a human donor in a cohort sampled during active COVID-19. The CDR3 DNA is TGTGCCAGCAGCAGACAGGGGGGGGACACTGAAGCTTTCTTT. Protein sequence: CASSRQGGDTEAFF. Drawing the rest from reference TRBV2 and TRBJ1-1, the complete variable domain is EPEVTQTPSHQVTQMGQEVILRCVPISNHLYFYWYRQILGQKVEFLVSFYNNEISEKSEIFDDQFSVERPDGSNFTLKIRSTKLEDSAMYFCASSRQGGDTEAFFGQGTRLTVV.